This is a list of T cell receptor beta chains from one sample in a study of shared clonotypes between healthy human individuals. Using immunoSEQ multiplex PCR, the repertoire was profiled, and TCRdb retains in-frame clones only, with some absent. Of roughly 1,000,000 clones in the sample, approximately 80% are singletons; the top ten hold roughly 0.61%. Material for sequencing was memory CD4+ T cells from PBMCs. All receptors derive from a man aged 18-30 years in good health. Some clones in this sample may be carry-over from other donors' samples. Each CDR3 is given with its conserved first and last residue. D genes are given only for firm matches. Where a row states a size, it is once, few, many or the class of an expanded clone; other rows omit it.

clone size	V gene	J gene	D gene	CDR3 DNA	CDR3 protein
few	TRBV11-2	TRBJ2-7	TRBD1	TGTGCCAGCAGCTCAAAGCCGGGACAGGGGGCCTACGAGCAGTACTTC	CASSSKPGQGAYEQYF
NA	TRBV15	TRBJ2-7	TRBD1	TGTGCCACCAGCAGATCGACGCCGACAGGGTTCTCCTACGAGCAGTACTTC	CATSRSTPTGFSYEQYF
NA	TRBV22-1	TRBJ1-4	NA	TGTCCTGGGACCCCACACACAAGGGGAACTAATGAAAAACTGTTTTTT	CPGTPHTRGTNEKLFF
NA	TRBV18	TRBJ2-1	TRBD2	TGTGCCAGCTCACCGGACGGGACTAGCGTTTTAAGGAATGAGCAGTTCTTC	CASSPDGTSVLRNEQFF
NA	TRBV30	TRBJ1-1	TRBD1	TGTGCCTGGAGGGTCGCAGGGGGAGGCACTGAAGCTTTCTTT	CAWRVAGGGTEAFF
NA	TRBV4-3	TRBJ2-3	NA	TGCGCCAGCAGCCAAGGGTTCCCTAGCGGCACAGATACGCAGTATTTT	CASSQGFPSGTDTQYF
NA	TRBV5-1	TRBJ2-7	NA	TGCGCCAGCAGCCCCGATCGAGGAGGCTACGAGCAGTACTTC	CASSPDRGGYEQYF
NA	TRBV6-1	TRBJ1-5	NA	TGTGCCAGCAGTGAAGGGGTGGTTGCGGGGGGATTGCGTAATCAGCCCCAGCATTTT	CASSEGVVAGGLRNQPQHF
NA	TRBV18	TRBJ1-3	NA	TGTGCCAGCTCACCCCCCTCCCGGTTACGGAGAAACACCATATATTTT	CASSPPSRLRRNTIYF
NA	TRBV7-8	TRBJ2-1	NA	TGTGCCAGCATCTTCAGGGTAGGATCCTACAATGAGCAGTTCTTC	CASIFRVGSYNEQFF
NA	TRBV5-6	TRBJ2-5	NA	TGTGCCAGCAGCTTGGAAGGTCGTGAGACCCAGTACTTC	CASSLEGRETQYF
NA	TRBV21-1	TRBJ1-1	NA	TGTGCCAGCAGCAAAGGGGGCAGGGGGCGGGTCTTTCACACTGAAGCTTTCTTT	CASSKGGRGRVFHTEAFF
NA	TRBV6-6	TRBJ2-7	NA	TGTGCCAGCAGTTACGAATCGTCAGGGTTTTCCTACGAGCAGTACTTC	CASSYESSGFSYEQYF
NA	TRBV6-1	TRBJ2-7	NA	TGTGCCAGCAGTGAAGCTACGGCACGGCTTCCCTACGAGCAGTACTTC	CASSEATARLPYEQYF
NA	TRBV28	TRBJ1-1	TRBD1	TGTGCCAGCAGTCAATGGACAGGGCCGATGAACACTGAAGCTTTCTTT	CASSQWTGPMNTEAFF
NA	TRBV5-1	TRBJ2-5	NA	TGCGCCAGCAGCTTGGATAGGGAAGAGACCCAGTACTTC	CASSLDREETQYF
NA	TRBV6-5	TRBJ1-4	NA	TGTGCCAGCAGTGAAACGGGTGGGCTGTTTTTT	CASSETGGLFF
once	TRBV6-1	TRBJ1-1	NA	TGTGCCAGCATCTGGACGAACACTGAAGCTTTCTTT	CASIWTNTEAFF
NA	TRBV14	TRBJ2-5	NA	TGTGCCAGCAGCCAAGATATTTCCGAGACCCAGTACTTC	CASSQDISETQYF
NA	TRBV5-1	TRBJ2-6	NA	TGCGCCAGCCGCGAACAGGGGGCCAACGTCCTGACTTTC	CASREQGANVLTF
NA	TRBV7-7	TRBJ2-2	NA	TGTGCCAGCAGCTTAGTCGGTCAGGGGCCTAACACCGGGGAGCTGTTTTTT	CASSLVGQGPNTGELFF
NA	TRBV5-4	TRBJ2-7	NA	TGTGCCAGCAGCTTACCCGGGAAGGTCGGCGAGCAGTACTTC	CASSLPGKVGEQYF
NA	TRBV28	TRBJ1-2	TRBD1	TGTGCCAGCAGCGTGCTCAGGGGGGTCTATGGCTACACCTTC	CASSVLRGVYGYTF
NA	TRBV4-3	TRBJ2-1	TRBD2	TGCGCCAGCAGCCAGACCCACACTAGCGGGAGGAATGAGCAGTTCTTC	CASSQTHTSGRNEQFF
NA	TRBV7-2	TRBJ2-7	NA	TGTGCCAGCAGCTTAGCGCTCCAGGGCTACGAGCAGTACTTC	CASSLALQGYEQYF
NA	TRBV5-1	TRBJ2-1	NA	TGCGCCAGCAGACTCAACGGGGTGCCCTCCTACAATGAGCAGTTCTTC	CASRLNGVPSYNEQFF
NA	TRBV28	TRBJ2-1	NA	TGTGCCAGCAGAGGAGCTTCTTTTTACAATGAGCAGTTCTTC	CASRGASFYNEQFF
NA	TRBV30	TRBJ1-6	TRBD1	TGTGCCTGGGAACAGGGGGCTGGCTATAATTCACCCCTCCACTTT	CAWEQGAGYNSPLHF
NA	TRBV18	TRBJ2-5	NA	TGTGCCAGCTCAGAGTCGGGTGGGGAGACCCAGTACTTC	CASSESGGETQYF
NA	TRBV7-2	TRBJ1-5	NA	TGTGCCAGCTCGAGGGTAGCACTTGGGGCCAGGAATCAGCCCCAGCATTTT	CASSRVALGARNQPQHF
NA	TRBV28	TRBJ2-3	NA	TGTGCCAGCAGTTCCCCGGCCGCGGAAAGCACAGATACGCAGTATTTT	CASSSPAAESTDTQYF
few	TRBV29-1	TRBJ2-5	TRBD2	TGCAGCGTTTCTAGCGGGGCAGAGACCCAGTACTTC	CSVSSGAETQYF
NA	TRBV2	TRBJ1-1	NA	TGTGCCAGCAGTGAATCGGCAGGTGTGAACACTGAAGCTTTCTTT	CASSESAGVNTEAFF
NA	TRBV5-1	TRBJ2-4	NA	TGCGCCAGCAGCGACTCTAGCAATCAGTACTTC	CASSDSSNQYF
few	TRBV28	TRBJ2-3	NA	TGTGCCAGCAAACCCCCCGGAGGCACAGATACGCAGTATTTT	CASKPPGGTDTQYF
few	TRBV30	TRBJ1-2	TRBD1	TGTGCCTGGAGTTTGGGGACAGGGATGGGCTACACCTTC	CAWSLGTGMGYTF
few	TRBV30	TRBJ1-1	NA	TGTGCCTGGAGTGTCCTTTCTGGCACTGAAGCTTTCTTT	CAWSVLSGTEAFF
NA	TRBV7-2	TRBJ1-1	TRBD1	TGTGCCAGCAGCCTAATGACAGGGGCCTTGAGCGGAGCTTTCTTT	CASSLMTGALSGAFF
NA	TRBV25-1	TRBJ2-7	TRBD1	TGTGCCAGCAGTACCGCCGGGACAGGGTCTCACGAGCAGTACTTC	CASSTAGTGSHEQYF
NA	TRBV7-2	TRBJ2-7	NA	TGTGCCAGCAGCCCCGGACAAGGCTATGACGAGCAGTACTTC	CASSPGQGYDEQYF
NA	TRBV30	TRBJ1-1	NA	TGTGCCTGGAGTACACCAGCGGGCAGGGTGAACACTGAAGCTTTCTTT	CAWSTPAGRVNTEAFF